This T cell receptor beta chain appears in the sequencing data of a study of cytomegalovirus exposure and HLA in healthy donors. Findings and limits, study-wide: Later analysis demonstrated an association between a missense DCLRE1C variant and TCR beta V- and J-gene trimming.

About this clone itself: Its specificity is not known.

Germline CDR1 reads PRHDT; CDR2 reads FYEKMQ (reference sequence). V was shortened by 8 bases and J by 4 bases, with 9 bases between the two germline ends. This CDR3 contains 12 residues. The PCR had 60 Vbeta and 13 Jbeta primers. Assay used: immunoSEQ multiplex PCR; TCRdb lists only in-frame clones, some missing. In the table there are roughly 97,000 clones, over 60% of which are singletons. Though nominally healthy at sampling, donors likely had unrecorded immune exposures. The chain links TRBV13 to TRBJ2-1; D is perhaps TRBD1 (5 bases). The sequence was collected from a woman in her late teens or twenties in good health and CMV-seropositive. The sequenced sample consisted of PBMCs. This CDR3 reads CASAGRYNEQFF. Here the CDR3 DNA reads TGTGCCAGCGCAGGGCGGTACAATGAGCAGTTCTTC.